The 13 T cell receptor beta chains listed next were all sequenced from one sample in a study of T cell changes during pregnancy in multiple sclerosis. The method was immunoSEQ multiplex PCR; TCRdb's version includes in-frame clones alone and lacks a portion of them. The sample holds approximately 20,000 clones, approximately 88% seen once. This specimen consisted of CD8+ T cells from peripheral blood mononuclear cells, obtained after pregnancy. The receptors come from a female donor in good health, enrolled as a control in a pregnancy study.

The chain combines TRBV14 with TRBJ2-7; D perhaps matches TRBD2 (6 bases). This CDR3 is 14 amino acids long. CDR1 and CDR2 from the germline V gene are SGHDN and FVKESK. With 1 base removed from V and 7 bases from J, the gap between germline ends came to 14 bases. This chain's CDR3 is CASSQVGRSREQYF. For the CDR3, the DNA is TGTGCCAGCAGCCAAGTCGGGAGATCTAGGGAGCAGTACTTC.

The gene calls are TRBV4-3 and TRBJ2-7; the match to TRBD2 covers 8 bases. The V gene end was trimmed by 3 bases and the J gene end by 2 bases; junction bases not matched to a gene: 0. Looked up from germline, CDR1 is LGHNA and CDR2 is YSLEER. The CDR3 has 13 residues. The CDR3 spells CASSQGLAYEQYF. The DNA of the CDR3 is TGCGCCAGCAGCCAGGGACTAGCCTACGAGCAGTACTTC.

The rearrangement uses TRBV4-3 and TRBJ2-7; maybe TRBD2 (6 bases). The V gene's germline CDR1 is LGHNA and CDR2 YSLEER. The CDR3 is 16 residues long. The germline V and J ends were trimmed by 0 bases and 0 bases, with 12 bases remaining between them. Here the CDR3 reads CASSQDQGTASYEQYF. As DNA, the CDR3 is TGCGCCAGCAGCCAAGATCAAGGGACTGCCTCCTACGAGCAGTACTTC.

CDR3 coding DNA: TGTGCCAGCAGTTTACGGGGTTTTCAGCCCCAGCATTTT. As protein: CASSLRGFQPQHF. The V call is TRBV27, the J call TRBJ1-5, with D hard to call. The CDR3 runs to 13 residues. Germline-derived CDR1 and CDR2 are MNHEY and SMNVEV (reference sequence). Trimming cost V 2 bases and J 6 bases, with 8 bases left between them.

DNA of the CDR3: TGTGCCAGCAGCCCCGGGACAGAAGCTTTCTTT. It codes for CASSPGTEAFF. The rearrangement uses TRBV6-1 and TRBJ1-1; D may be TRBD1 (6 bases). Trimming removed 6 bases at V and 8 bases at J, with 10 bases between. The CDR3 length is 11 residues. Per germline, CDR1 MNHNS and CDR2 SASEGT.

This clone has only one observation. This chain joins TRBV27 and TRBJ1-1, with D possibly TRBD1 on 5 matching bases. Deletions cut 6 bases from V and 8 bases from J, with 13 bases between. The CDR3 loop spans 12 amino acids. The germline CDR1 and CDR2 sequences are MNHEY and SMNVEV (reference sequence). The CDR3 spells CASSLLGGEAFF. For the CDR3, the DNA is TGTGCCAGCAGCCTTCTGGGGGGGGAAGCTTTCTTT.

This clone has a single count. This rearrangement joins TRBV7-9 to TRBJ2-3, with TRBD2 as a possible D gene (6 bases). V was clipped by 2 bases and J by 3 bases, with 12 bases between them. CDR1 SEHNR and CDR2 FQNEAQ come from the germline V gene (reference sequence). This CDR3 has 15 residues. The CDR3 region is CASSLRYGGTDTQYF. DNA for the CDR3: TGTGCCAGCAGCTTAAGATACGGGGGAACAGATACGCAGTATTTT.

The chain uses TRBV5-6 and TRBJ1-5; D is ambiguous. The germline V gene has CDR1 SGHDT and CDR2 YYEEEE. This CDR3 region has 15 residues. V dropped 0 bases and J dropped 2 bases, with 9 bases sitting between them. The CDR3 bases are TGTGCCAGCAGCTTGGGGGCCCAGGGCAATCAGCCCCAGCATTTT. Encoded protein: CASSLGAQGNQPQHF.

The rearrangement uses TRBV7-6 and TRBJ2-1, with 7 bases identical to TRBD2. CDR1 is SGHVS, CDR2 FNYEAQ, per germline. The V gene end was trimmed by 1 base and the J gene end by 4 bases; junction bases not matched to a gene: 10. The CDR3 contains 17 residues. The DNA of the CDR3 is TGTGCCAGCAGCTTAGGTATTCCGGGAGGCTATTACAATGAGCAGTTCTTC. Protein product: CASSLGIPGGYYNEQFF.

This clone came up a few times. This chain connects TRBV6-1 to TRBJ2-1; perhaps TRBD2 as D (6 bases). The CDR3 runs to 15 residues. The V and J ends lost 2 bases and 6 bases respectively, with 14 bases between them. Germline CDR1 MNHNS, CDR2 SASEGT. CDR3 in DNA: TGTGCCAGCAGTGAAAACTCCCTCGGGGGCAATGAGCAGTTCTTC. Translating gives CASSENSLGGNEQFF.

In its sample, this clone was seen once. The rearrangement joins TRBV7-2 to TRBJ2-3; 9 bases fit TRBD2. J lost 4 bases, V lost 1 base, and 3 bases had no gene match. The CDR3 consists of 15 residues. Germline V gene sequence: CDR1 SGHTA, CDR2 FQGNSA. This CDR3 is CASSLVAGGPDTQYF. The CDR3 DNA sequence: TGTGCCAGCAGCTTAGTCGCGGGGGGGCCAGATACGCAGTATTTT.

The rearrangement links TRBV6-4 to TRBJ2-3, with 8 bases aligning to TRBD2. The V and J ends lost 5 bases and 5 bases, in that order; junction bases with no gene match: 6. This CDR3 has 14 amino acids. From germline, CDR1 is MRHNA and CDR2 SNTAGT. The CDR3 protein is CASSRSGDGDTQYF. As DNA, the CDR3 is TGTGCCAGCAGTCGTAGCGGGGATGGAGATACGCAGTATTTT.

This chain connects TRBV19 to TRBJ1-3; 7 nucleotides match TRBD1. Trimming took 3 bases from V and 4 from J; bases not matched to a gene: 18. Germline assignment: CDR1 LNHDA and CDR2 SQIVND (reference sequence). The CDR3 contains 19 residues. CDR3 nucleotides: TGTGCCAGTAGTATCCCCACGGACGCGACAGGGAGCGCCGGAAACACCATATATTTT. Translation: CASSIPTDATGSAGNTIYF.